This passage covers 8 T cell receptor beta chains from one sample sequenced in a study of shared clonotypes between healthy human individuals. Generated by immunoSEQ multiplex PCR, the TCRdb table keeps only in-frame clones and is missing some. Of a few hundred thousand clones in the sample, roughly 91% were seen once. The sequencing input was memory CD8+ T cells sorted from blood. The subset is: CD45RO+ cells pooled with CCR7-negative TemRA cells. All receptors derive from a man between 18 and 29 years old in good health.

The chain combines TRBV2 with TRBJ2-1; TRBD1 agrees at 9 bases. CDR1 SNHLY and CDR2 FYNNEI come from the germline V gene. Trimming at V came to 10 bases and at J to 6 bases, leaving 10 bases not matched to a gene. This CDR3 has 14 residues. The CDR3 sequence: CATSDRGLSNEQFF. The CDR3 DNA sequence: TGTGCCACCTCGGACAGGGGATTGAGCAATGAGCAGTTCTTC.

This chain joins TRBV15 and TRBJ2-7, with 9 positions matching TRBD2. The V gene end was trimmed by 1 base and the J gene end by 3 bases; junction bases not matched to a gene: 10. The germline V gene has CDR1 LNHNV and CDR2 YYDKDF (reference sequence). The CDR3 totals 17 residues. CDR3 residues: CATSRVFWREGLYEQYF. The DNA of the CDR3 is TGTGCCACCAGCAGAGTTTTTTGGCGGGAGGGCCTCTACGAGCAGTACTTC.

The chain employs TRBV30 and TRBJ2-7; D may match TRBD1 or TRBD2 (5 bases each). This CDR3 contains 14 residues. Germline CDR1 reads GTSNPN; CDR2 reads SVGIG (reference sequence). Between the trimmed V and J ends, which lost 8 bases and 2 bases, there was a span of 19 bases. Written as DNA, the CDR3 is TGTGCCCTAAACGGCCGAGGGGCTGCCTACGAGCAGTACTTC. Translated: CALNGRGAAYEQYF.

The V call is TRBV28, the J call TRBJ2-7; D unclear. With 9 bases removed from V and 10 bases from J, the gap between germline ends came to 22 bases. CDR1 MDHEN and CDR2 SYDVKM come from the germline V gene. The CDR3 contains 13 residues. The CDR3 DNA is TGTGCCAGTTATGACCCCATCTGGGCGGCACAGTACTTC. This gives the protein CASYDPIWAAQYF.

This chain joins TRBV10-3 and TRBJ1-5; D is ambiguous. Germline CDR1 reads ENHRY; CDR2 reads SYGVKD. The length of the CDR3 is 13 residues. The V end was cut by 10 bases, the J end by 2 bases, with 12 bases between. CDR3 loop: CATHQRRNQPQHF. For the CDR3, the DNA is TGTGCCACTCACCAGAGGCGCAATCAGCCCCAGCATTTT.

V gene TRBV11-2 combines with J gene TRBJ2-7; the match to TRBD1 covers 9 bases. The CDR3 sequence is 14 residues long. Unmatched junction bases numbered 1, after V lost 1 base and J lost 3 bases. Germline V gives CDR1 SGHAT, CDR2 FQNNGV. The CDR3 DNA reads as TGTGCCAGCAGCTTAGGGGGACAGGGCTACGAGCAGTACTTC. It yields the protein CASSLGGQGYEQYF.

This clone appeared a single time. One end of the junction is discordant with germline, which a read error may explain. The rearrangement links TRBV27 to TRBJ1-2; D is ambiguous. The germline V gene encodes CDR1 MNHEY and CDR2 SMNVEV (reference sequence). This CDR3 has 14 residues. CDR3 in amino acids: CASSLLRADYGYTF. The CDR3 nucleotides are TGTGCCAGCAGTTTACTGAGAGCGGACTACGGCTACACCTTC.

In this sample, this clone turned up once. The rearrangement uses TRBV5-6 and TRBJ2-7; TRBD2 matches at 10 bases. The V segment lost 2 bases and the J segment 11 bases; nucleotides outside the gene matches: 10. CDR1 is SGHDT, CDR2 YYEEEE, per germline. This CDR3 has 14 amino acids. The CDR3 nucleotides are TGTGCCAGCAGCTTTGGTTCTAGCGGGAGAACGGAGTACTTC. It yields the protein CASSFGSSGRTEYF.